These 27 T cell receptor beta chains were sequenced from one sample in a study of blood T cell repertoires in COVID-19. Libraries were prepared by immunoSEQ multiplex PCR; TCRdb keeps only in-frame clonotypes and omits some of them. The data hold under 500,000 clones, with 75% to 90% observed a single time. Source material: peripheral blood. The receptors here all came from a woman aged 25 to 45 with acute or convalescent COVID-19.

This clone has only one observation. The V gene is TRBV4-2, the J gene TRBJ1-2; possible D gene TRBD1, 6 bases. Looked up from germline, CDR1 is LGHNA and CDR2 is YNFKEQ. V gave up 1 base and J gave up 4 bases, with 19 bases separating them. The CDR3 has 17 residues. The CDR3 nucleotides are TGTGCCAGCAGCCAAGCAACGGGGGGCCTATCCTTCTATGGCTACACCTTC. Translated, it gives CASSQATGGLSFYGYTF.

The genes are TRBV2 and TRBJ2-7; 8 bases agree with TRBD2. V dropped 8 bases and J dropped 6; count of bases not matched to a gene: 12. The CDR3 has 14 amino acids. Germline CDR1 is SNHLY and CDR2 is FYNNEI. The CDR3 nucleotides read TGTGCCAGCTGCCTTTTCGGGGGGGTAAGCGAGCAGTACTTC. Protein product: CASCLFGGVSEQYF. Based on the CDR3 plus reference TRBV2 and TRBJ2-7, the full variable domain is EPEVTQTPSHQVTQMGQEVILRCVPISNHLYFYWYRQILGQKVEFLVSFYNNEISEKSEIFDDQFSVERPDGSNFTLKIRSTKLEDSAMYFCASCLFGGVSEQYFGPGTRLTVT.

This clone was counted between two and nine times. This chain connects TRBV6-1 to TRBJ1-5; tentative D call: TRBD1 (6 bases). This CDR3 contains 15 residues. V was pared by 1 base and J by 6 bases, with 13 bases between. Germline loops: CDR1 MNHNS, CDR2 SASEGT. CDR3 DNA sequence: TGTGCCAGCAGTGAAGAGGGGGGGGCGAGTCAGCCCCAGCATTTT. This gives the protein CASSEEGGASQPQHF.

CDR3 nucleotide sequence: TGCGCCAGCAGCTTGGCCGGGGGGTCGAACACTGAAGCTTTCTTT. This encodes CASSLAGGSNTEAFF. The chain recombines TRBV5-1 with TRBJ1-1; a weak D match, TRBD1 (5 bases). With 0 bases removed from V and 1 base from J, the gap between germline ends came to 10 bases. The length of the CDR3 is 15 residues. From germline, CDR1 is SGHRS and CDR2 YFSETQ. Full variable domain (rest looked up from reference TRBV5-1 and TRBJ1-1): KAGVTQTPRYLIKTRGQQVTLSCSPISGHRSVSWYQQTPGQGLQFLFEYFSETQRNKGNFPGRFSGRQFSNSRSEMNVSTLELGDSALYLCASSLAGGSNTEAFFGQGTRLTVV.

The V and J genes are TRBV9 and TRBJ2-1, with 7 positions matching TRBD2. CDR1 and CDR2 (germline): SGDLS, YYNGEE. The CDR3 is 15 amino acids. J was trimmed by 6 bases and V by 7 bases; bases with no gene match: 13. The CDR3 DNA follows: TGTGCCAGCTTACCGCGGGGGAGGGCCTGCAATGAGCAGTTCTTC. The encoded protein is CASLPRGRACNEQFF.

The chain employs TRBV18 and TRBJ2-3, with TRBD2 identical over 7 bases. The CDR3 has 14 amino acids. After removal of 5 bases from V and 9 bases from J, the junction contained 11 bases not matched to a gene. CDR1 and CDR2 (germline): KGHSH, LQKENI. DNA of the CDR3: TGTGCCAGCTCATCTTCGACCCCCGGGAGGACGCAGTATTTT. Its translation: CASSSSTPGRTQYF.

This rearrangement joins TRBV25-1 to TRBJ1-1; D is undetermined. The germline V gene has CDR1 MGHDK and CDR2 SYGVNS. Trimming removed 2 bases at V and 5 bases at J, with 9 bases between. The CDR3 is 13 amino acids. In DNA form, the CDR3 reads TGTGCCAGCAGTGAACACAGAATTACTGAAGCTTTCTTT. Amino acids: CASSEHRITEAFF. The full variable domain, in which reference TRBV25-1 and TRBJ1-1 provide the parts outside the CDR3, is EADIYQTPRYLVIGTGKKITLECSQTMGHDKMYWYQQDPGMELHLIHYSYGVNSTEKGDLSSESTVSRIRTEHFPLTLESARPSHTSQYLCASSEHRITEAFFGQGTRLTVV.

The rearrangement links TRBV6-5 to TRBJ2-2, with no clear D. The germline V gene encodes CDR1 MNHEY and CDR2 SVGAGI. Trimming took off 0 bases at V and 6 bases at J, with 14 bases between the two ends. CDR3 size: 16 residues. The CDR3 region has the DNA TGTGCCAGCAGTTACTCCCCCGGGTTTACGCCCGGGGAGCTGTTTTTT. It is translated as CASSYSPGFTPGELFF.

This chain connects TRBV10-3 to TRBJ2-3, with 11 nucleotides matching TRBD2. This CDR3 spans 15 amino acids. CDR1 and CDR2 (germline): ENHRY, SYGVKD. V was pared by 10 bases and J by 0 bases, with 6 bases of the junction left unmatched. The chain's CDR3 is CATGTSGASTDTQYF. In DNA, the CDR3 is TGTGCCACAGGGACTAGCGGAGCAAGCACAGATACGCAGTATTTT.

The chain combines TRBV3-1 (or the pseudogene TRBV3-2) with TRBJ2-5; 7 positions match TRBD2. Looked up from germline, CDR1 is LGHDT and CDR2 is YNNKEL (reference sequence). The CDR3 is 15 amino acids. Unmatched junction bases numbered 5, after V lost 2 bases and J lost 2 bases. The CDR3 coding sequence is TGTGCCAGCAGCCAAACCGGGACTATGCAAGAGACCCAGTACTTC. Translated, it gives CASSQTGTMQETQYF.

The V call is TRBV29-1, the J call TRBJ2-7; perhaps TRBD2 as D (5 bases). The CDR3 totals 14 residues. The germline V gene encodes CDR1 SQVTM and CDR2 ANQGSEA. Between the trimmed V and J ends, which lost 6 bases and 2 bases, there was a span of 17 bases. The CDR3 is CSVKVSPGTYEQYF. CDR3 sequence (DNA): TGCAGCGTCAAGGTAAGCCCGGGGACCTACGAGCAGTACTTC.

The CDR3 region is CASSDPGRGDQPQHF. In nucleotides, the CDR3 is TGTGCCAGCAGCGATCCAGGGAGGGGAGATCAGCCCCAGCATTTT. The genes are TRBV7-3 and TRBJ1-5, with D perhaps TRBD1 (5 bases). Germline CDR1 SGHTA, CDR2 FQGTGA. The CDR3 covers 15 residues. Trimming took 5 bases from V and 5 from J, leaving 16 bases between them.

The chain couples TRBV2 to TRBJ2-2; D call uncertain. Deletions cut 9 bases from V and 0 bases from J, with 11 bases between. This CDR3 contains 14 residues. CDR1 is SNHLY and CDR2 is FYNNEI in the germline V gene. The CDR3 DNA reads as TGTGCCAGTTGGCTGGAGCCGAACACCGGGGAGCTGTTTTTT. Protein product: CASWLEPNTGELFF.

This clone was counted only a few times. This CDR3 is CTSSQAQPGLADNEQFF. The CDR3 DNA is TGCACCAGCAGCCAAGCCCAGCCGGGACTAGCGGACAATGAGCAGTTCTTC. The rearrangement uses TRBV1 and TRBJ2-1; TRBD2 reflects the table's D call only, with no check against the DNA. TRBV1 is an annotated pseudogene. The CDR3 covers 17 residues.

The rearrangement joins TRBV9 to TRBJ2-1, with 10 nucleotides matching TRBD2. V trimming: 4 bases; J trimming: 4 bases; junction bases outside the gene matches: 8. The CDR3 length is 16 residues. The V gene's germline CDR1 is SGDLS and CDR2 YYNGEE. CDR3 sequence (DNA): TGTGCCAGCAGCCCAGATGCTAGCGGGGGTTACAATGAGCAGTTCTTC. It yields the protein CASSPDASGGYNEQFF.

This rearrangement joins TRBV28 to TRBJ1-6; 9 bases are shared with TRBD1. The V segment lost 8 bases and the J segment 9 bases; nucleotides outside the gene matches: 5. Germline V gene data show CDR1 as MDHEN and CDR2 as SYDVKM. This CDR3 has 13 residues. For the CDR3, the DNA is TGTGCCAGCTTTACAGGGGGCCTTTCACCCCTCCACTTT. Translation gives CASFTGGLSPLHF.

The chain recombines TRBV9 with TRBJ2-3; 7 nucleotides match TRBD2. Trimming removed 4 bases from V and 0 bases from J; junction bases left unmatched: 5. This CDR3 spans 15 amino acids. CDR1 SGDLS and CDR2 YYNGEE come from the germline V gene. Here the CDR3 reads CASSLSAGSTDTQYF. The CDR3 region has the DNA TGTGCCAGCAGCCTATCAGCGGGGAGCACAGATACGCAGTATTTT.

As concerns this clone: The junction shows a germline mismatch at one end, possibly a read error. The J gene is TRBJ2-7, the V gene TRBV18; a weak D match, TRBD1 (5 bases). Germline loops: CDR1 KGHSH, CDR2 LQKENI. The CDR3 length is 14 residues. CDR3 amino acids: CASSPPQGSNEQYF. CDR3 sequence (DNA): TGTGCCAGCTCTCCACCCCAGGGAAGTAACGAGCAGTACTTC. The whole variable domain, remainder taken from reference TRBV18 and TRBJ2-7, is NAGVMQNPRHLVRRRGQEARLRCSPMKGHSHVYWYRQLPEEGLKFMVYLQKENIIDESGMPKERFSAEFPKEGPSILRIQQVVRGDSAAYFCASSPPQGSNEQYFGPGTRLTVT.

This clone was counted once. This sequence joins TRBV5-6 and TRBJ2-7, with D perhaps matching TRBD1 (6 bases). CDR1 SGHDT and CDR2 YYEEEE come from the germline V gene. Trimming took off 1 base at V and 0 bases at J, with 8 bases between the two ends. The CDR3 runs to 14 residues. CDR3: CASSLTGSSYEQYF. The CDR3 coding sequence is TGTGCCAGCAGCTTGACAGGGAGCTCCTACGAGCAGTACTTC.

This chain links TRBV3-1 (or the pseudogene TRBV3-2) with TRBJ2-2; D might be TRBD2 (6 bases). The germline V gene has CDR1 LGHDT and CDR2 YNNKEL (reference sequence). V lost 0 bases and J 5 bases, leaving 13 bases between the germline ends. The CDR3 runs 16 residues. Written as DNA, the CDR3 is TGTGCCAGCAGCCAAGAGCGGGGAAGTCGGACCGGGGAGCTGTTTTTT. This encodes CASSQERGSRTGELFF.

V and J are TRBV19 and TRBJ2-5; 10 bases agree with TRBD2. Germline CDR1 LNHDA, CDR2 SQIVND (reference sequence). The CDR3 spans 11 residues. V lost 7 bases to trimming and J lost 13 bases; unmatched junction nucleotides: 6. Here the CDR3 DNA reads TGTGCCAGTAAAGCGGGGGGGCAACTGTACTTC. Protein sequence: CASKAGGQLYF.

The V call is TRBV28, the J call TRBJ2-3, with 8 bases identical to TRBD2. The germline V gene has CDR1 MDHEN and CDR2 SYDVKM. With V trimmed by 6 bases and J by 8 bases, 10 bases remained unmatched. The CDR3 covers 14 residues. CDR3 coding DNA: TGTGCCAGCAGCCTCGGGGGGGCCTTGGTTACGCAGTATTTT. Translated, it gives CASSLGGALVTQYF.

The chain joins TRBV28 to TRBJ2-1, with TRBD2 matching 10 bases. Germline V gives CDR1 MDHEN, CDR2 SYDVKM. V gave up 4 bases and J gave up 0 bases; unmatched junction bases: 9. This CDR3 region has 18 residues. The CDR3 spells CASSSHGPSGGSYNEQFF. The CDR3 bases are TGTGCCAGCAGTTCCCACGGACCTAGCGGGGGCTCCTACAATGAGCAGTTCTTC.

A few counts support this clone. The CDR3 is CASSVAGLFNEQFF. In nucleotides, the CDR3 is TGTGCCAGCAGCGTAGCCGGACTCTTCAATGAGCAGTTCTTC. The chain links TRBV9 to TRBJ2-1, with TRBD2 as a possible D gene (5 bases). Germline CDR1 reads SGDLS; CDR2 reads YYNGEE. The CDR3 runs to 14 residues. V was trimmed by 0 bases and J by 6 bases, leaving 10 bases between them.

The V and J genes are TRBV5-5 and TRBJ2-7, with D tentatively TRBD2 (6 bases). Germline V gives CDR1 SGHKS, CDR2 YYEKEE (reference sequence). The CDR3 loop spans 15 amino acids. With 0 bases removed from V and 4 bases from J, the gap between germline ends came to 14 bases. CDR3 DNA sequence: TGTGCCAGCAGCTTGGCGGCCCAAGGAGGGTACGAGCAGTACTTC. Amino acid sequence: CASSLAAQGGYEQYF.

V gene TRBV27 combines with J gene TRBJ1-6, with 10 bases matching TRBD1. J was trimmed by 8 bases and V by 5 bases; bases with no gene match: 3. Germline lookup yields CDR1 MNHEY and CDR2 SMNVEV (reference sequence). The CDR3 totals 14 residues. CDR3: CASSRDRGYSPLHF. DNA of the CDR3: TGTGCCAGCAGTCGGGACAGGGGTTATTCACCCCTCCACTTT.

The chain is built from TRBV28 and TRBJ2-7, with 7 nucleotides matching TRBD1. The CDR3 is made up of 14 amino acids. Germline values: CDR1 MDHEN, CDR2 SYDVKM. Trimming removed 8 bases from V and 5 bases from J; junction bases left unmatched: 12. CDR3 nucleotide sequence: TGTGCCAGCTTTACCCCGGGACAGATCCACGAGCAGTACTTC. Translation: CASFTPGQIHEQYF.